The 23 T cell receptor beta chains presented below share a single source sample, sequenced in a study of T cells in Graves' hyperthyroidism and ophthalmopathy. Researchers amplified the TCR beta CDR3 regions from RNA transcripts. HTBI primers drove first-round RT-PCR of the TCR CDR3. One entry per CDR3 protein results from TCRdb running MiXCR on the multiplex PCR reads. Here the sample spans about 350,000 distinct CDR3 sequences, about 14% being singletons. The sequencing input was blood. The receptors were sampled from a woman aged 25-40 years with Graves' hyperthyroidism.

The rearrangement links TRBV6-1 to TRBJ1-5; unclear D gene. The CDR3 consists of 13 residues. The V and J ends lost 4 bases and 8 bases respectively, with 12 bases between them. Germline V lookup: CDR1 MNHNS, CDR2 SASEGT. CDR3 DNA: TGTGCCAGCAGTGTAGAACAAGGGAAGCCCCAGCATTTT. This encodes CASSVEQGKPQHF.

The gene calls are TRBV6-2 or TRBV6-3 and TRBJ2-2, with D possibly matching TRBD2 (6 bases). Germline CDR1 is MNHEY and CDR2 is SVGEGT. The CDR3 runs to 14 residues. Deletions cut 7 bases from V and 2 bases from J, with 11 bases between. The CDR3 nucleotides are TGTGCCAGCAAGGGACTGGTTAACACCGGGGAGCTGTTTTTT. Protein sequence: CASKGLVNTGELFF.

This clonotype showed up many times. CDR3 region: CASSYSPRIAKNIQYF. The CDR3 DNA reads as TGTGCCAGCAGTTACAGTCCTAGGATTGCCAAAAACATTCAGTACTTC. The gene calls are TRBV6-5 and TRBJ2-4; D is unresolved. Trimming pared 2 bases from V and 1 base from J, leaving 12 bases between. The CDR3 covers 16 residues. Germline CDR1 is MNHEY and CDR2 is SVGAGI.

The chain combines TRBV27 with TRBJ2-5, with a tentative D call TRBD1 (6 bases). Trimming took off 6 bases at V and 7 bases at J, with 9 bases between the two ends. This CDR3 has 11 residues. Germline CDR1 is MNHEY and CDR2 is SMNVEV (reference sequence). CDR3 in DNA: TGTGCCAGCAGCAAAGGGGGGACCCAGTACTTC. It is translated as CASSKGGTQYF.

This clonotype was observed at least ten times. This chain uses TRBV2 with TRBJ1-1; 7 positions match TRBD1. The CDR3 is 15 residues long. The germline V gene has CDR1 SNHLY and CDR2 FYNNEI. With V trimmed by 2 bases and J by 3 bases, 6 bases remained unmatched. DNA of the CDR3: TGTGCCAGCAGTGAAATGGGGAGGGGGCACACTGAAGCTTTCTTT. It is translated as CASSEMGRGHTEAFF.

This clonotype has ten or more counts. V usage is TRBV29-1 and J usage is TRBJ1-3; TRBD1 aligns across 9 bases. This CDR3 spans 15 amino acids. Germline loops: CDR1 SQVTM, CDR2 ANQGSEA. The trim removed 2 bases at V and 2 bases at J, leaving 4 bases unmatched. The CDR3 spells CSVEWGDRAGNTIYF. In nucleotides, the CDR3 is TGCAGCGTTGAATGGGGGGACAGGGCTGGAAACACCATATATTTT. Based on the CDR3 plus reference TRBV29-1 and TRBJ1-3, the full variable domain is SAVISQKPSRDICQRGTSLTIQCQVDSQVTMMFWYRQQPGQSLTLIATANQGSEATYESGFVIDKFPISRPNLTFSTLTVSNMSPEDSSIYLCSVEWGDRAGNTIYFGEGSWLTVV.

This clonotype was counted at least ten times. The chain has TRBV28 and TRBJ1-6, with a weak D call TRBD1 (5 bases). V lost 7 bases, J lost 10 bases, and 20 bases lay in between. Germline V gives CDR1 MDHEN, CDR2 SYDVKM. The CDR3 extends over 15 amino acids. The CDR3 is CASTLPRQGGSPLHF. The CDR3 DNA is TGTGCCAGCACCTTACCTCGGCAGGGAGGGTCACCCCTCCACTTT.

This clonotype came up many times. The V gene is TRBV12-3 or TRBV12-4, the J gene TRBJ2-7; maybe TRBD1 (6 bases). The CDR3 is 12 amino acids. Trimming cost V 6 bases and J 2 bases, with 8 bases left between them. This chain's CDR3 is CASSRTAYEQYF. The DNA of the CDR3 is TGTGCCAGCAGCCGGACAGCCTACGAGCAGTACTTC.

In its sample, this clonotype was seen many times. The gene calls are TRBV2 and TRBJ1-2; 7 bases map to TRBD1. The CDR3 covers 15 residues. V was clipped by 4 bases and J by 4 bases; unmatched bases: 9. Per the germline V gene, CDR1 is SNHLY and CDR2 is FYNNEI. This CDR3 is CASSALPQGSYGYTF. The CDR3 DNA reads TGTGCCAGCAGTGCTTTACCACAGGGGAGCTATGGCTACACCTTC.

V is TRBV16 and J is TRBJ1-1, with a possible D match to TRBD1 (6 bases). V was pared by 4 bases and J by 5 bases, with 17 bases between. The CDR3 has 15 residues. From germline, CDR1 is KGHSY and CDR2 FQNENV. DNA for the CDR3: TGTGCCAGCAGCCGCGGATGGGGGGCTGGGACTGAAGCTTTCTTT. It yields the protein CASSRGWGAGTEAFF. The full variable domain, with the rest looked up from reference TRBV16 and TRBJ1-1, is GEEVAQTPKHLVRGEGQKAKLYCAPIKGHSYVFWYQQVLKNEFKFLISFQNENVFDETGMPKERFSAKCLPNSPCSLEIQATKLEDSAVYFCASSRGWGAGTEAFFGQGTRLTVV.

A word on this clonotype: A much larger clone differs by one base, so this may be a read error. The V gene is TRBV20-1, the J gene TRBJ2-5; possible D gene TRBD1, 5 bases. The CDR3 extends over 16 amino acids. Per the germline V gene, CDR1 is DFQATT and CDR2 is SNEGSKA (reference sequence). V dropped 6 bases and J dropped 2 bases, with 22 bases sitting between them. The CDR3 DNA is TGCAGTGCCGTATCAATTACGCGACAGTATCAAGAGACCCAGTACTTC. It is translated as CSAVSITRQYQETQYF.

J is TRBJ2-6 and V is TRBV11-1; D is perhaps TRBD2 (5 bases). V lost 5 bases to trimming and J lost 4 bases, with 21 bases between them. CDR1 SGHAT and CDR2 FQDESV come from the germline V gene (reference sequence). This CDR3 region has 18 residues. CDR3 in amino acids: CASSPQRGLWGGANVLTF. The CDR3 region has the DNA TGTGCCAGCAGCCCCCAGCGCGGGTTGTGGGGAGGGGCCAACGTCCTGACTTTC.

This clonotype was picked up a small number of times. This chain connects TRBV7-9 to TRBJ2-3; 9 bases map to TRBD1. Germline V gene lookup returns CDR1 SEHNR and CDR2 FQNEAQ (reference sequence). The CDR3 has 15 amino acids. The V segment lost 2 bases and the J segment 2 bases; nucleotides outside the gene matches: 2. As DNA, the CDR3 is TGTGCCAGCAGCTTATGGGACAGGGCCACAGATACGCAGTATTTT. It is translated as CASSLWDRATDTQYF.

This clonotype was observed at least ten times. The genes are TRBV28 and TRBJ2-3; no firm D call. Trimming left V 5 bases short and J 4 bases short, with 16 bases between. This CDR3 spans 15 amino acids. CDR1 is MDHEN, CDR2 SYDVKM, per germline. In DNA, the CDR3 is TGTGCCAGCAGTAAGGACCGCAGCTGGCCAGATACGCAGTATTTT. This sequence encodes CASSKDRSWPDTQYF.

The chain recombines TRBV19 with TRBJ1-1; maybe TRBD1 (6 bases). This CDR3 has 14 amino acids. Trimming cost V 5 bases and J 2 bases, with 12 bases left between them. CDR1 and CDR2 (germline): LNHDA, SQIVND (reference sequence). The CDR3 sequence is CASSSDRINTEAFF. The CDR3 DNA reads TGTGCCAGTAGTTCGGACAGAATAAACACTGAAGCTTTCTTT.

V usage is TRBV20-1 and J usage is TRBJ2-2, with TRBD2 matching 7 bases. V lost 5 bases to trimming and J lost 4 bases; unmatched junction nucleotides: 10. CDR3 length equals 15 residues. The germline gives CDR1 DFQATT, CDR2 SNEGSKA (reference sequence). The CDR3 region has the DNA TGCAGTGCTGGGGTTTCGGGACTACCCACCGGGGAGCTGTTTTTT. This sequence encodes CSAGVSGLPTGELFF.

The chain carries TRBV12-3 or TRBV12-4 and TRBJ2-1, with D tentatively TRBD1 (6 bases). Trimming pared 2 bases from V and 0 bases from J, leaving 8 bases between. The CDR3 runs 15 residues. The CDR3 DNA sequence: TGTGCCAGCAGTTTATACAGGGACTCCTACAATGAGCAGTTCTTC. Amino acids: CASSLYRDSYNEQFF.

As DNA, the CDR3 is TGTGCCAGCAGCTCGAGGGGAGGAGATGAGCAGTTCTTC. It specifies CASSSRGGDEQFF. The gene calls are TRBV7-6 and TRBJ2-1; possibly TRBD2 for D (6 bases). V lost 4 bases and J lost 8, with 12 bases in between. CDR3 length: 13 residues. In germline, CDR1 is SGHVS, CDR2 FNYEAQ.

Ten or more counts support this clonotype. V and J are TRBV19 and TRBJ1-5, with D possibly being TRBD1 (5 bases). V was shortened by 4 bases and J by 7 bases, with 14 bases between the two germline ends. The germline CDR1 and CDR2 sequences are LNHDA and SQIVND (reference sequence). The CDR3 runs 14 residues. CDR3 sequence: CASSRLTGGQPQHF. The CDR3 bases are TGTGCCAGTAGTAGGTTGACGGGGGGGCAGCCCCAGCATTTT.

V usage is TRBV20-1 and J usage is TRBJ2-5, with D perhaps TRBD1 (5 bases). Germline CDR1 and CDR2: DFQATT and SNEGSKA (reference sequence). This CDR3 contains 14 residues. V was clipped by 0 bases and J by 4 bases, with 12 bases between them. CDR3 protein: CSARDPLRGETQYF. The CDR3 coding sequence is TGCAGTGCTAGAGATCCTCTAAGGGGAGAGACCCAGTACTTC.

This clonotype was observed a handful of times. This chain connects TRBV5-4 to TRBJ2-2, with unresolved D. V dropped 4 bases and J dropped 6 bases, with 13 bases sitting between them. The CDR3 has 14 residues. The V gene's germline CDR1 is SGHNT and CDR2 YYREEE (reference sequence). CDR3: CASSPELEAGELFF. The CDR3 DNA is TGTGCCAGCAGCCCGGAGCTTGAGGCCGGGGAGCTGTTTTTT.

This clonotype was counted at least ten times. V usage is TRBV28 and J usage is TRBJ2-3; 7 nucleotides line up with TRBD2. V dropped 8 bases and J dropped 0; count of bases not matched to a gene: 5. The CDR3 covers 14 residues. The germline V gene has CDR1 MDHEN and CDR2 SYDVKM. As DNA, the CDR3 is TGTGCCAGCTCCCGGGGGGAGAGCACAGATACGCAGTATTTT. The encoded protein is CASSRGESTDTQYF.

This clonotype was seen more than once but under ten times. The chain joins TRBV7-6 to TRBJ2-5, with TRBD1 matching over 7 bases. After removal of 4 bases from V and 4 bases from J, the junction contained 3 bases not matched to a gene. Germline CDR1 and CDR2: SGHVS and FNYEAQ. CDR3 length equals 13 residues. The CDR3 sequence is CASSSYRGETQYF. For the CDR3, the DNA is TGTGCCAGCAGCTCATACAGGGGAGAGACCCAGTACTTC.